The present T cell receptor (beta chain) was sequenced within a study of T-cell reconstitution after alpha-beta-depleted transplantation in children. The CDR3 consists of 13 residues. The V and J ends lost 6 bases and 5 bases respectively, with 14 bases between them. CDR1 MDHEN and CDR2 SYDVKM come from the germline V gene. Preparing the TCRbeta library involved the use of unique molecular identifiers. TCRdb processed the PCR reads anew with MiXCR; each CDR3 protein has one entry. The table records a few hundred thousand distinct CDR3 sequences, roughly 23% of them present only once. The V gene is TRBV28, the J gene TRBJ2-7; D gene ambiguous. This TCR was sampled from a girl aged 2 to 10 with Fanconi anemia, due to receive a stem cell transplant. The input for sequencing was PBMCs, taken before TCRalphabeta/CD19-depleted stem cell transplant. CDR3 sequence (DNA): TGTGCCAGCAGGGAGAACCCGACCCACGAGCAGTACTTC. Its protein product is CASRENPTHEQYF.